The TCR beta chain under discussion was sequenced for a study of T cell repertoires in cytomegalovirus infection. This clonotype was observed once. Antigen: not known. The CDR3 sequence is 14 residues long. Germline lookup yields CDR1 SGHAT and CDR2 FQNNGV. Trimming removed 8 bases from V and 6 bases from J; junction bases left unmatched: 12. Each CDR3 protein gets one entry after TCRdb re-called the reads with MiXCR. The data show more than 250,000 distinct CDR3 sequences, with about 25% seen just once and 13% held by the top ten. The gene calls are TRBV11-2 and TRBJ1-1; TRBD1 aligns across 7 bases. Source: cultured PBMCs, taken from culture after CMV antigen stimulation. This sequence was found in a human donor in good health (CMV status not recorded). Some clones in this sample may be carry-over from other donors' samples. The CDR3, as DNA: TGTGCCAGCTGCGTAGGTGAGGGGGCCCCTGAAGCTTTCTTT. Encoded protein: CASCVGEGAPEAFF. Full variable domain (remainder filled in from reference TRBV11-2 and TRBJ1-1): EAGVAQSPRYKIIEKRQSVAFWCNPISGHATLYWYQQILGQGPKLLIQFQNNGVVDDSQLPKDRFSAERLKGVDSTLKIQPAKLEDSAVYLCASCVGEGAPEAFFGQGTRLTVV.